One sample yielded the 27 T cell receptor beta chains listed below, sequenced in a study of CD8 T cells in Susac syndrome. Random hexamers were used to reverse transcribe the RNA input (0.5 to 1 ug). Using its own MiXCR run on the immunoSEQ multiplex PCR reads, TCRdb lists one record per CDR3 protein. The sample yields around 25,000 distinct CDR3 sequences, just over 90% seen once. The sequencing input was CD8+ T cells from PBMCs. The receptor set was obtained from a human donor with Susac syndrome.

This rearrangement joins TRBV20-1 to TRBJ1-5; D uncertain. The CDR3 length is 12 residues. In germline, CDR1 is DFQATT, CDR2 SNEGSKA (reference sequence). The CDR3 DNA follows: TGCGCTGGGAGTTCTAGCAATCAGCCCCAGCATTTT. This encodes CAGSSSNQPQHF.

The J gene is TRBJ2-7, the V gene TRBV28; D may match TRBD1 or TRBD2 (6 bases each). V was trimmed by 8 bases and J by 2 bases, leaving 13 bases between them. Germline lookup yields CDR1 MDHEN and CDR2 SYDVKM. The CDR3 consists of 13 residues. CDR3 in amino acids: CASWGGGPYEQYF. The DNA for the CDR3 is TGTGCCAGCTGGGGTGGGGGGCCCTACGAGCAGTACTTC. Looking up the rest from reference TRBV28 and TRBJ2-7 gives the full variable domain: DVKVTQSSRYLVKRTGEKVFLECVQDMDHENMFWYRQDPGLGLRLIYFSYDVKMKEKGDIPEGYSVSREKKERFSLILESASTNQTSMYLCASWGGGPYEQYFGPGTRLTVT.

V is TRBV5-6 and J is TRBJ1-2; perhaps TRBD1 as D (6 bases). This CDR3 has 15 residues. Trimming pared 4 bases from V and 8 bases from J, leaving 21 bases between. Per germline, CDR1 SGHDT and CDR2 YYEEEE. In DNA form, the CDR3 reads TGTGCCAGCAGCCTACAAGGACAGTGGGCTGACGGCTACACCTTC. This translates into CASSLQGQWADGYTF.

V and J are TRBV29-1 and TRBJ1-2, with D perhaps matching TRBD1 (5 bases). CDR1 and CDR2 from the germline V gene are SQVTM and ANQGSEA. V lost 5 bases and J 3 bases, leaving 16 bases between the germline ends. The CDR3 has 14 amino acids. CDR3: CSVPLGRDDYGYTF. CDR3 in DNA: TGCAGCGTTCCCCTTGGTAGGGACGACTATGGCTACACCTTC.

J is TRBJ2-2 and V is TRBV9; D remains ambiguous. The CDR3 is 13 amino acids. With 3 bases removed from V and 8 bases from J, the gap between germline ends came to 11 bases. The germline V gene encodes CDR1 SGDLS and CDR2 YYNGEE. This CDR3 reads CASSAHQPGELFF. CDR3 in DNA: TGTGCCAGCAGCGCCCATCAGCCTGGGGAGCTGTTTTTT. Filled out from reference TRBV9 and TRBJ2-2, the complete variable domain reads DSGVTQTPKHLITATGQRVTLRCSPRSGDLSVYWYQQSLDQGLQFLIQYYNGEERAKGNILERFSAQQFPDLHSELNLSSLELGDSALYFCASSAHQPGELFFGEGSRLTVL.

This clonotype appeared once. The CDR3, as DNA: TGTGCCAGCAGCCCACGGACTAGCAAAGCCTACGAGCAGTACTTC. Protein sequence: CASSPRTSKAYEQYF. The chain links TRBV13 to TRBJ2-7; 8 nucleotides line up with TRBD2. J gave up 2 bases and V 5 bases, and 8 bases lay outside the gene matches. Per the germline V gene, CDR1 is PRHDT and CDR2 is FYEKMQ (reference sequence). The length of the CDR3 is 15 residues.

This chain uses TRBV30 with TRBJ2-3; D unresolved. The CDR3 is made up of 12 amino acids. Germline lookup yields CDR1 GTSNPN and CDR2 SVGIG (reference sequence). Trimming removed 0 bases at V and 6 bases at J, with 7 bases between. The CDR3 sequence: CAWSVVADTQYF. In DNA, the CDR3 is TGTGCCTGGAGTGTGGTAGCCGATACGCAGTATTTT. Variable domain in full (rest from reference TRBV30 and TRBJ2-3): SQTIHQWPATLVQPVGSPLSLECTVEGTSNPNLYWYRQAAGRGLQLLFYSVGIGQISSEVPQNLSASRPQDRQFILSSKKLLLSDSGFYLCAWSVVADTQYFGPGTRLTVL.

This chain uses TRBV11-3 with TRBJ1-1; the D gene is possibly TRBD1 (5 bases). The germline CDR1 and CDR2 sequences are SGHNT and YENEEA. This CDR3 has 12 amino acids. Trimming shortened V by 5 bases and J by 11 bases, and 15 bases separated the two germline ends. Written as DNA, the CDR3 is TGTGCCAGCAGCCCGGAGGGGCTCGTGGCTTTCTTT. It is translated as CASSPEGLVAFF.

This clonotype came up once. The V gene is TRBV14, the J gene TRBJ2-1; the D gene is possibly TRBD2 (7 bases). The germline CDR1 and CDR2 sequences are SGHDN and FVKESK. The CDR3 is 16 residues long. Trimming took off 5 bases at V and 0 bases at J, with 14 bases between the two ends. CDR3 bases: TGTGCCAGCAGCATCTCCGGGGGGCGCTCCTACAATGAGCAGTTCTTC. This sequence encodes CASSISGGRSYNEQFF.

The chain recombines TRBV4-2 with TRBJ1-1, with D unresolved. This CDR3 contains 13 residues. Germline CDR1 LGHNA, CDR2 YNFKEQ. V lost 1 base and J lost 6, with 9 bases in between. The CDR3, as DNA: TGTGCCAGCAGCCAAGGGCGGGCCGCTGAAGCTTTCTTT. Translating it yields CASSQGRAAEAFF.

This sequence joins TRBV6-1 and TRBJ1-5; the D gene is possibly TRBD1 (6 bases). The germline gives CDR1 MNHNS, CDR2 SASEGT. This CDR3 spans 15 amino acids. Deletions cut 6 bases from V and 4 bases from J, with 16 bases between. CDR3 nucleotide sequence: TGTGCCAGCAGCCCAACCCTCACAGGGAATCAGCCCCAGCATTTT. This gives the protein CASSPTLTGNQPQHF.

The chain uses TRBV7-2 and TRBJ1-2; 7 bases agree with TRBD1. Germline V gene lookup returns CDR1 SGHTA and CDR2 FQGNSA. The length of the CDR3 is 18 residues. After removal of 1 base from V and 0 bases from J, the junction contained 11 bases not matched to a gene. The CDR3 spells CASSLGSSLGQTNYGYTF. As DNA, the CDR3 is TGTGCCAGCAGCTTAGGTTCGAGTTTGGGACAGACTAACTATGGCTACACCTTC.

This clonotype was counted once. V is TRBV29-1 and J is TRBJ1-5; unclear D gene. The CDR3 is made up of 13 amino acids. CDR1 is SQVTM and CDR2 is ANQGSEA in the germline V gene. V lost 4 bases and J lost 5, with 12 bases in between. CDR3 region: CSVGAQRYQPQHF. The CDR3 DNA reads TGCAGCGTTGGTGCACAACGTTATCAGCCCCAGCATTTT.

This clonotype was counted a few times. The chain combines TRBV5-1 with TRBJ2-2; a possible D gene is TRBD1 (6 bases). The CDR3 runs to 12 residues. With 8 bases removed from V and 8 bases from J, the gap between germline ends came to 13 bases. Per germline, CDR1 SGHRS and CDR2 YFSETQ. For the CDR3, the DNA is TGCGCCAGGTGCCAGGGGCCTGGGGAGCTGTTTTTT. The encoded protein is CARCQGPGELFF. The complete variable domain, with remaining parts taken from reference TRBV5-1 and TRBJ2-2, reads KAGVTQTPRYLIKTRGQQVTLSCSPISGHRSVSWYQQTPGQGLQFLFEYFSETQRNKGNFPGRFSGRQFSNSRSEMNVSTLELGDSALYLCARCQGPGELFFGEGSRLTVL.

This rearrangement joins TRBV7-9 to TRBJ1-1, with D possibly TRBD1 on 6 matching bases. Trimming left V 1 base short and J 7 bases short, with 13 bases between. From germline, CDR1 is SEHNR and CDR2 FQNEAQ (reference sequence). This CDR3 has 14 residues. The CDR3 DNA sequence: TGTGCCAGCAGCTTAGGAGCTACAGGGATTGAAGCTTTCTTT. This translates into CASSLGATGIEAFF.

This clonotype occurred a few times. The chain couples TRBV7-2 to TRBJ2-7; the match to TRBD1 covers 9 bases. The CDR3 runs 17 residues. Germline CDR1 SGHTA, CDR2 FQGNSA. Losses at the gene ends were 1 base for V and 2 bases for J; bases not matched to a gene: 9. Written as DNA, the CDR3 is TGTGCCAGCAGCTTAGGGGGATGGGACAGGGTGACCTACGAGCAGTACTTC. Translation: CASSLGGWDRVTYEQYF.

This chain links TRBV5-1 with TRBJ2-3; no clear D. The CDR3 covers 14 residues. Germline CDR1 reads SGHRS; CDR2 reads YFSETQ. V shed 0 bases and J shed 0 bases, with 5 bases lying between them. The CDR3, as DNA: TGCGCCAGCAGCTTGGGAGACAGCACAGATACGCAGTATTTT. As protein: CASSLGDSTDTQYF.

The chain combines TRBV6-2 or TRBV6-3 with TRBJ2-3; tentatively, D is TRBD1 or TRBD2 (5 bases each). V was shortened by 2 bases and J by 0 bases, with 6 bases between the two germline ends. Germline V gives CDR1 MNHEY, CDR2 SVGEGT. The CDR3 extends over 14 amino acids. Written as DNA, the CDR3 is TGTGCCAGCAGTTACAGGGACAGCACAGATACGCAGTATTTT. Its translation: CASSYRDSTDTQYF.

V is TRBV5-1 and J is TRBJ2-5; 10 positions match TRBD2. Germline trimming cut 4 bases from V and 5 bases from J; bases unmatched to any gene: 5. Germline V lookup: CDR1 SGHRS, CDR2 YFSETQ. This CDR3 comprises 14 residues. The CDR3 here is CASSGAGGQETQYF. The CDR3 nucleotides read TGCGCCAGCAGCGGAGCGGGGGGGCAGGAGACCCAGTACTTC.

The rearrangement joins TRBV27 to TRBJ2-1, with 8 bases identical to TRBD2. The length of the CDR3 is 14 residues. Germline trimming cut 4 bases from V and 6 bases from J; bases unmatched to any gene: 5. Per germline, CDR1 MNHEY and CDR2 SMNVEV (reference sequence). CDR3 sequence reads: CASSWAGGLNEQFF. The CDR3 DNA sequence: TGTGCCAGCAGTTGGGCGGGGGGACTCAATGAGCAGTTCTTC.

This chain's CDR3 is CAWSVAGPGELFF. The CDR3 bases are TGTGCCTGGAGTGTCGCGGGGCCCGGGGAGCTGTTTTTT. This chain connects TRBV30 to TRBJ2-2, with D perhaps matching TRBD2 (6 bases). Germline V lookup: CDR1 GTSNPN, CDR2 SVGIG (reference sequence). V gave up 0 bases and J gave up 6 bases, with 8 bases separating them. The CDR3 covers 13 residues.

This rearrangement joins TRBV10-3 to TRBJ1-1; TRBD1 aligns across 7 bases. Germline V gene lookup returns CDR1 ENHRY and CDR2 SYGVKD. The junction had 7 bases not matched to a gene; V was cut back by 3 bases and J by 3 bases. CDR3 length equals 15 residues. In DNA, the CDR3 is TGTGCCATCAGTGATGAGGGCAGGGGGTACACTGAAGCTTTCTTT. It is translated as CAISDEGRGYTEAFF.

V is TRBV20-1 and J is TRBJ1-4, with unresolved D. Looked up from germline, CDR1 is DFQATT and CDR2 is SNEGSKA (reference sequence). The CDR3 consists of 14 residues. The V gene lost 1 base and the J gene lost 6 bases, with 12 bases spanning the gap. DNA of the CDR3: TGCAGTGCTAGAGGAGGAGTGTGGGATGAAAAACTGTTTTTT. This translates into CSARGGVWDEKLFF.

This chain links TRBV7-9 with TRBJ2-7, with TRBD1 matching over 12 bases. The V and J ends lost 5 bases and 2 bases, in that order; junction bases with no gene match: 4. The V gene's germline CDR1 is SEHNR and CDR2 FQNEAQ (reference sequence). The CDR3 is made up of 15 amino acids. This chain's CDR3 is CASSGTGGPPYEQYF. CDR3 sequence (DNA): TGTGCCAGCAGCGGGACAGGGGGCCCCCCCTACGAGCAGTACTTC.

The V and J genes are TRBV28 and TRBJ1-2; D gene ambiguous. V was trimmed by 7 bases and J by 4 bases, leaving 13 bases between them. This CDR3 contains 13 residues. From germline, CDR1 is MDHEN and CDR2 SYDVKM. The CDR3 DNA sequence: TGTGCCAGCAAGGCCAGAGAAGTCTATGGCTACACCTTC. This encodes CASKAREVYGYTF.

The genes are TRBV4-2 and TRBJ1-3, with D possibly being TRBD1 (5 bases). CDR1 is LGHNA and CDR2 is YNFKEQ in the germline V gene. V was trimmed by 5 bases and J by 2 bases, leaving 16 bases between them. CDR3 length: 16 residues. This CDR3 reads CASSVRGAAAGNTIYF. In DNA form, the CDR3 reads TGTGCCAGCAGCGTCCGGGGCGCGGCTGCTGGAAACACCATATATTTT.

The V gene is TRBV19, the J gene TRBJ2-5, with D uncertain. CDR1 LNHDA and CDR2 SQIVND come from the germline V gene (reference sequence). The ends were cut back, 7 bases at V and 2 bases at J, with 11 bases in the middle. The CDR3 runs to 13 residues. CDR3 DNA sequence: TGTGCCAGTACCCCGGCAGATCAAGAGACCCAGTACTTC. Its translation: CASTPADQETQYF.